This T cell receptor beta chain was sequenced in a study of T-cell reconstitution after alpha-beta-depleted transplantation in children. It was with unique molecular identifiers that the TCRbeta library was prepared. TCRdb analysed the PCR reads with MiXCR anew, one entry per CDR3 protein. The top ten clones hold 0.75% to 0.85% of a sample with approximately 630,000 distinct CDR3 sequences, about an eighth of them seen once. There are many counts of this clonotype. What it binds is unknown. General study findings and limits: The authors attributed T-cell counts and diversity one year after transplant mostly to newly produced T cells. After transplant, at about two months, alpha-beta T cells were reportedly derived from several hundred expanded graft clones.

Trimming stripped 4 bases from V and 2 bases from J, with 16 bases between. There are 15 residues in the CDR3. Germline V gene lookup returns CDR1 SGHRS and CDR2 YFSETQ. This sample comprised PBMCs, obtained before TCRalphabeta/CD19-depleted stem cell transplant. The receptor comes from a girl under 10 years old with congenital amegakaryocytic thrombocytopenia, due to receive a stem cell transplant. This chain connects TRBV5-1 to TRBJ2-7; no clear D. The CDR3 spells CASSHTYGLPYEQYF. CDR3 bases: TGCGCCAGCAGCCACACGTACGGCTTGCCCTACGAGCAGTACTTC.